A single sample gave rise to the 14 T cell receptor beta chains below, sequenced in a study of T cell clonotyping in hematopoietic cell transplantation. Libraries were prepared by immunoSEQ multiplex PCR; TCRdb keeps only in-frame clonotypes and omits some of them. In the table there are about 4,400 clones, roughly two thirds of which are singletons. The sample was PBMCs, taken 100 days after allogeneic stem cell transplant. The receptors were gathered from a male patient aged 60 to 75 who had an allogeneic stem cell transplant, so the T cells may come from the graft donor. Some clones in this sample may be carry-over from other donors' samples.

In DNA form, the CDR3 reads TGTGCCAGCACCCCAGGCGGGTCTTACACTGAAGCTTTCTTT. Residues: CASTPGGSYTEAFF. The chain combines TRBV14 with TRBJ1-1; no clear D. CDR1 is SGHDN, CDR2 FVKESK, per germline. The CDR3 is 14 residues long. The V gene lost 7 bases and the J gene lost 3 bases, with 15 bases spanning the gap.

This clone has just one count. The rearrangement links TRBV30 to TRBJ2-2; perhaps D is TRBD1 or TRBD2 (5 bases each). The germline CDR1 and CDR2 sequences are GTSNPN and SVGIG (reference sequence). The CDR3 spans 16 residues. Trimming took 0 bases from V and 0 from J, leaving 11 bases between them. CDR3 sequence: CAWSVMWGTNTGELFF. The CDR3 nucleotides read TGTGCCTGGAGTGTAATGTGGGGGACGAACACCGGGGAGCTGTTTTTT.

This rearrangement joins TRBV7-6 to TRBJ2-7, with a weak D call TRBD1 (6 bases). V was clipped by 6 bases and J by 4 bases, with 10 bases between them. Germline values: CDR1 SGHVS, CDR2 FNYEAQ. The CDR3 has 12 residues. CDR3 protein: CASSPDRYEQYF. CDR3 nucleotides: TGTGCCAGCAGTCCCGACAGGTACGAGCAGTACTTC. Based on the CDR3 plus reference TRBV7-6 and TRBJ2-7, the full variable domain is GAGVSQSPRYKVTKRGQDVALRCDPISGHVSLYWYRQALGQGPEFLTYFNYEAQQDKSGLPNDRFSAERPEGSISTLTIQRTEQRDSAMYRCASSPDRYEQYFGPGTRLTVT.

The J gene is TRBJ1-2, the V gene TRBV5-1; the D gene is possibly TRBD1 (6 bases). CDR1 SGHRS and CDR2 YFSETQ come from the germline V gene. CDR3 length: 12 amino acids. Trimming cost V 4 bases and J 8 bases, with 12 bases left between them. The CDR3 DNA follows: TGCGCCAGCAGCGGGGGGGCGCGAGGCTACACCTTC. Protein: CASSGGARGYTF.

This clone was recorded a few times. The rearrangement joins TRBV6-4 to TRBJ2-6, with D perhaps matching TRBD1 or TRBD2 (5 bases each). Germline values: CDR1 MRHNA, CDR2 SNTAGT. V lost 6 bases and J lost 1, with 10 bases in between. The CDR3 totals 15 residues. The CDR3 spells CASSEGSSGANVLTF. The CDR3, as DNA: TGTGCCAGCAGCGAGGGGAGTTCTGGGGCCAACGTCCTGACTTTC.

The chain carries TRBV29-1 and TRBJ1-1; D perhaps matches TRBD1 (5 bases). The germline gives CDR1 SQVTM, CDR2 ANQGSEA. The CDR3 length is 15 residues. V was shortened by 4 bases and J by 2 bases, with 17 bases between the two germline ends. The CDR3, as DNA: TGCAGCGTTGGGGCCGCTTGGCAGGGCAACACTGAAGCTTTCTTT. Amino acids: CSVGAAWQGNTEAFF.

The rearrangement uses TRBV27 and TRBJ2-7; 7 bases line up with TRBD1. This CDR3 comprises 14 residues. The germline V gene encodes CDR1 MNHEY and CDR2 SMNVEV (reference sequence). The V gene end was trimmed by 4 bases and the J gene end by 1 base; junction bases not matched to a gene: 4. CDR3: CASSSTGRSYEQYF. In nucleotides, the CDR3 is TGTGCCAGCAGTTCGACAGGGCGGTCCTACGAGCAGTACTTC.

V is TRBV27 and J is TRBJ1-6; 7 bases are a match to TRBD1. Trimming removed 4 bases from V and 4 bases from J; junction bases left unmatched: 10. The CDR3 covers 17 residues. The germline CDR1 and CDR2 sequences are MNHEY and SMNVEV (reference sequence). The CDR3 loop is CASSSTHPGQYNSPLHF. CDR3 DNA sequence: TGTGCCAGCAGTTCGACTCATCCGGGACAGTATAATTCACCCCTCCACTTT.

J is TRBJ2-7 and V is TRBV4-3, with a possible D match to TRBD2 (7 bases). The germline gives CDR1 LGHNA, CDR2 YSLEER. V lost 1 base to trimming and J lost 3 bases, with 16 bases between them. The CDR3 is 16 residues long. For the CDR3, the DNA is TGCGCCAGCAGCCAAGTTAGGGGGGGGTCTAACTACGAGCAGTACTTC. Translated: CASSQVRGGSNYEQYF.

This chain links TRBV11-2 with TRBJ1-5, with a tentative D call TRBD1 (6 bases). Germline V gene data show CDR1 as SGHAT and CDR2 as FQNNGV. This CDR3 has 13 amino acids. Between the trimmed V and J ends, which lost 3 bases and 7 bases, there was a span of 10 bases. CDR3 nucleotide sequence: TGTGCCAGCAGCTTGGGGGGCGGACAGCCCCAGCATTTT. Its translation is CASSLGGGQPQHF.

J is TRBJ1-6 and V is TRBV19, with unresolved D. V shed 7 bases and J shed 10 bases, with 14 bases lying between them. There are 13 residues in the CDR3. Looked up from germline, CDR1 is LNHDA and CDR2 is SQIVND (reference sequence). The CDR3 spells CASTESALSPLHF. In nucleotides, the CDR3 is TGTGCCAGTACCGAATCCGCTCTATCACCCCTCCACTTT.

CDR3 sequence (DNA): TGCAGCGTTGTGCTGTCAGGCCGACATCATGGCTACACCTTC. This encodes CSVVLSGRHHGYTF. The J gene is TRBJ1-2, the V gene TRBV29-1; D unclear. This CDR3 has 14 amino acids. V lost 4 bases, J lost 6 bases, and 18 bases lay in between. From germline, CDR1 is SQVTM and CDR2 ANQGSEA.

V and J are TRBV30 and TRBJ1-4; maybe TRBD1 (5 bases). The CDR3 extends over 13 amino acids. CDR1 GTSNPN and CDR2 SVGIG come from the germline V gene (reference sequence). The germline V and J ends were trimmed by 8 bases and 6 bases, with 16 bases remaining between them. The chain's CDR3 is CAGGRQGYEKLFF. CDR3 DNA sequence: TGTGCCGGGGGGAGGCAGGGCTATGAAAAACTGTTTTTT.

This sequence joins TRBV27 and TRBJ1-5, with 8 bases identical to TRBD1. V dropped 4 bases and J dropped 5; count of bases not matched to a gene: 1. The CDR3 contains 13 residues. CDR1 MNHEY and CDR2 SMNVEV come from the germline V gene (reference sequence). CDR3 nucleotides: TGTGCCAGCAGTTACAGGGGGGATCAGCCCCAGCATTTT. Protein product: CASSYRGDQPQHF.